This T cell receptor (beta chain) is from a study of T cells in Graves' hyperthyroidism and ophthalmopathy. A NOSPECS grade of at least 4, a Clinical Activity Score of at least 3 and duration under 3 months were recorded in ophthalmopathy patients. Diagnosing involved the use of clinical symptoms, serum thyroxine and TRAb, thyroid ultrasound and orbital computed tomography. The source of the PBMCs was over 8.5 ml of fresh peripheral blood. Researchers took RNA transcripts and amplified the TCR beta CDR3 regions from them. Using the HTBI primer set, a first-round RT-PCR was run on the TCR CDR3. TCRdb recomputed calls from the multiplex PCR reads with MiXCR, one row per CDR3 protein. The sample has 550,000 to 700,000 distinct CDR3 sequences; about 15% are singletons. Germline V gene sequence: CDR1 MNHEY, CDR2 SMNVEV (reference sequence). This CDR3 is built from 13 residues. V trimming: 9 bases; J trimming: 5 bases; junction bases outside the gene matches: 7.

Study-level findings and limits: Clonotypes that were expanded in thyroid above 0.001 mostly appeared in blood too.

This clonotype was observed many times. Its antigen is undetermined. Specimen: blood. This receptor was identified in a woman aged 40 to 49 with Graves' ophthalmopathy. The chain joins TRBV27 to TRBJ1-2, with 9 bases fitting TRBD1. The CDR3 DNA reads TGTGCCAGGCAGGACAGGGGTAGATATGGCTACACCTTC. Translation: CARQDRGRYGYTF.